These T cell receptor beta chains were read from a single sample in a study of post-analysis software for immune sequencing data. TCRdb reprocessed the PCR reads via MiXCR and lists one record per CDR3 protein. This sample has hundreds of thousands of distinct CDR3 sequences, with 25% to 30% found just once. The sample comprised blood. Every receptor here comes from a girl between 5 and 17 years old with multiple sclerosis. Both conserved end residues are part of each CDR3. D genes are given only for firm matches. Size tells how often a clone was seen (once, few, many) or the class of an expanded clone, and some rows leave it out.

V gene,J gene,D gene,clone size,CDR3 protein,CDR3 DNA
TRBV29-1,TRBJ1-6,-,few,CSVEVGGAGSPLHF,TGCAGCGTTGAAGTCGGGGGCGCGGGTTCACCCCTCCACTTT
TRBV29-1,TRBJ2-3,TRBD1,few,CSVGDRGLDTQYF,TGCAGCGTTGGCGACAGGGGGCTTGATACGCAGTATTTT
TRBV6-2/TRBV6-3,TRBJ2-1,TRBD1,-,CASSPSTGQIYNEQFF,TGTGCCAGCAGCCCATCGACGGGACAGATATACAATGAGCAGTTCTTC
TRBV7-2,TRBJ2-1,TRBD2,few,CASSLSSGSLHEQFF,TGTGCCAGCAGCCTTTCTAGCGGCTCGCTTCATGAGCAGTTCTTC
TRBV29-1,TRBJ1-2,-,-,CGIPMLGDDGYTF,TGCGGTATTCCGATGCTAGGGGACGATGGCTACACCTTC
TRBV7-8,TRBJ1-2,TRBD1,-,CASSRETGTYGYTF,TGTGCCAGCAGCCGAGAGACAGGGACCTATGGCTACACCTTC
TRBV3-1,TRBJ2-6,-,-,CASSQGRSALTF,TGTGCCAGCAGCCAAGGTCGGAGTGCCCTGACTTTC
TRBV3-1,TRBJ1-1,TRBD1,few,CASSQDLPGQVNTEAFF,TGTGCCAGCAGCCAAGATCTTCCGGGACAGGTGAACACTGAAGCTTTCTTT
TRBV28,TRBJ2-7,-,few,CAIGLYEQYF,TGTGCCATTGGGCTCTACGAGCAGTACTTC
TRBV6-4,TRBJ2-1,-,few,CASSEGTPGVNEQFF,TGTGCCAGCAGTGAGGGGACCCCTGGAGTCAATGAGCAGTTCTTC
TRBV4-2,TRBJ1-1,-,-,CACSPLTQEAESCAFF,TGTGCCTGCAGCCCGTTAACCCAGGAGGCGGAATCCTGCGCTTTCTTT
TRBV7-2,TRBJ2-1,-,-,CVSSLPRDGSEQFF,TGTGTCAGCAGCTTACCGCGGGACGGAAGTGAGCAGTTCTTC
TRBV27,TRBJ1-2,-,few,CASSLNGVSLGYTF,TGTGCCAGCAGCCTTAATGGGGTTTCACTTGGCTACACCTTC
TRBV3-1,TRBJ2-5,-,few,CASSQDPKETQYF,TGTGCCAGCAGCCAAGACCCGAAAGAGACCCAGTACTTC
TRBV24-1,TRBJ2-3,-,-,CATSEQDGYTDTQYF,TGTGCCACCAGTGAACAGGACGGATACACAGATACGCAGTATTTT
TRBV20-1,TRBJ1-5,-,-,CSANVDTYSNQPQHF,TGCAGTGCTAACGTGGACACCTATAGCAATCAGCCCCAGCATTTT
TRBV7-9,TRBJ2-1,TRBD2,-,CASSPIETSISGRYQFF,TGTGCCAGCAGCCCAATAGAGACTAGCATTTCCGGAAGGTACCAGTTCTTC
TRBV9,TRBJ2-1,-,many,CASSARGSSYNEQFF,TGTGCCAGCAGCGCTAGAGGAAGCTCCTACAATGAGCAGTTCTTC
TRBV15,TRBJ1-5,-,few,CATSRTNQPQHF,TGTGCCACCAGCCGGACCAATCAGCCCCAGCATTTT
TRBV28,TRBJ2-1,-,-,CASSLEQGFDNEQFF,TGTGCCAGCAGTTTAGAACAGGGTTTTGACAATGAGCAGTTCTTC
TRBV28,TRBJ2-5,-,-,CASSPVRWEQYF,TGTGCCAGCAGTCCCGTCCGCTGGGAGCAGTACTTC
TRBV6-6,TRBJ1-2,TRBD1,-,CASSYWGGQYGYTF,TGTGCCAGCAGTTACTGGGGGGGACAGTATGGCTACACCTTC
TRBV29-1,TRBJ1-4,-,-,CSVEDAGRALFF,TGCAGCGTTGAAGATGCGGGGAGGGCCCTGTTTTTT
TRBV7-2,TRBJ2-7,TRBD1,few,CASSPRTGRREQYF,TGTGCCAGCAGCCCTAGGACAGGGCGTAGGGAGCAGTACTTC
TRBV20-1,TRBJ1-1,-,-,CSAKPPEAFF,TGCAGTGCTAAACCCCCTGAAGCTTTCTTT
TRBV10-2,TRBJ1-2,-,many,CASSESTRGVYGYTF,TGCGCCAGCAGTGAGTCGACTCGTGGGGTTTATGGCTACACCTTC
TRBV7-6,TRBJ2-3,-,few,CASSLTSGDRGTDTQYF,TGTGCCAGCAGCTTAACGTCCGGCGATAGGGGCACAGATACGCAGTATTTT
TRBV20-1,TRBJ1-5,TRBD1,-,CSARDLGQGPGEPQHF,TGCAGTGCTAGAGATCTGGGACAGGGGCCCGGGGAGCCCCAGCATTTT
TRBV10-2,TRBJ2-7,TRBD2,-,CASSPRGRGNEQYF,TGCGCCAGCAGTCCCCGCGGGAGAGGGAACGAGCAGTACTTC
TRBV6-6,TRBJ1-5,-,once,CAIGTYSNQPQHF,TGTGCCATAGGGACTTATAGCAATCAGCCCCAACATTTT
TRBV5-1,TRBJ1-4,-,-,CASSLTPGEKLFF,TGCGCCAGCAGCTTAACCCCGGGAGAAAAACTGTTTTTT
TRBV10-3,TRBJ1-3,-,few,CAAHRQAGNTIYF,TGTGCCGCACACAGACAGGCTGGAAACACCATATATTTT
TRBV20-1,TRBJ2-1,TRBD1,few,CSARGQGINEQFF,TGCAGTGCTAGAGGACAGGGAATCAATGAGCAGTTCTTC
TRBV24-1,TRBJ2-7,-,many,CATSELTRSEQYF,TGTGCCACCAGTGAACTGACAAGGAGCGAGCAGTACTTC
TRBV4-1,TRBJ1-1,-,-,CASSQYQGHNTEAFF,TGCGCCAGCAGCCAATATCAGGGGCATAACACTGAAGCTTTCTTT
TRBV20-1,TRBJ1-1,-,few,CSAFLGGAGTEAFF,TGCAGTGCTTTCCTGGGGGGGGCTGGCACTGAAGCTTTCTTT
TRBV6-1,TRBJ2-5,-,-,CASGLVETQYF,TGTGCCAGCGGGTTAGTGGAGACCCAGTACTTC
TRBV6-6,TRBJ1-1,-,-,CASSYTPGPGVNTEAFF,TGTGCCAGCAGTTACACCCCGGGCCCCGGGGTGAACACTGAAGCTTTCTTT
TRBV6-2/TRBV6-3,TRBJ2-7,-,-,CASSLPQHDEQYF,TGTGCCAGCAGTTTACCCCAGCATGACGAGCAGTACTTC
TRBV12-3/TRBV12-4,TRBJ2-3,TRBD1,few,CASSGQGSTHTQYF,TGTGCCAGCAGCGGACAGGGGAGCACACATACGCAGTATTTT
TRBV20-1,TRBJ1-1,-,-,CSARDLGGVGTEAFF,TGCAGTGCTAGAGATCTCGGAGGGGTAGGCACTGAAGCTTTCTTT
TRBV6-5,TRBJ1-6,TRBD1,-,CASSYPEGQGARSPLHF,TGTGCCAGCAGTTACCCCGAGGGACAGGGGGCGCGATCACCCCTCCACTTT
TRBV18,TRBJ2-5,-,many,CASSPLEETQYF,TGTGCCAGCTCACCCCTAGAGGAGACCCAGTACTTC
TRBV7-2,TRBJ1-2,-,few,CASSTEPKQGANYGYTF,TGTGCCAGCAGCACCGAACCAAAACAGGGAGCTAACTATGGCTACACCTTC
TRBV10-1,TRBJ1-6,-,-,CASSARDRGTPLHF,TGCGCCAGCAGTGCCCGGGACCGAGGTACCCCCCTCCACTTT
TRBV29-1,TRBJ2-1,TRBD2,-,CSVHGRTSGDNEQFF,TGCAGCGTACACGGCCGGACTAGCGGGGACAATGAGCAGTTCTTC